This T cell receptor (beta chain) was captured in a study of blood T cell repertoires in COVID-19. About the study: Samples taken during acute and convalescent COVID-19 were collected in the United States, Italy and Spain.

This CDR3 spans 16 amino acids. Germline V lookup: CDR1 SGHTA, CDR2 FQGNSA. V was trimmed by 5 bases and J by 9 bases, leaving 22 bases between them. Here immunoSEQ multiplex PCR was the method, and the copy in TCRdb shows in-frame clones only, minus some. The sample carries over 200,000 clones, 75% to 90% recorded once. This receptor was obtained from a man younger than 45 who had recovered from COVID-19. Sequences were obtained from peripheral blood. This chain links TRBV7-2 with TRBJ2-2; maybe TRBD1 (6 bases). The CDR3 protein is CASSATRDKAYRELFF. DNA of the CDR3: TGTGCCAGCAGCGCTACACGGGACAAAGCATATCGGGAGCTGTTTTTT.